This T cell receptor (beta chain) originates from a study of response to subunit inactivated influenza vaccine. Study-level results: After each seasonal influenza vaccination, few new T cells are recruited, the authors suggested.

Of note for this clonotype: Its antigen remains unidentified.

TCRdb reanalysed the RT-PCR reads using MiXCR and keeps one entry per CDR3 protein. Among more than 150,000 distinct CDR3 sequences listed, about 11% were seen once. The CDR3 is 15 amino acids. Per germline, CDR1 SNHLY and CDR2 FYNNEI. Germline trimming cut 10 bases from V and 7 bases from J; bases unmatched to any gene: 15. The receptor was isolated from a man between 50 and 69 years old who received an inactivated influenza vaccine. The sample consisted of CD8+ T cells sorted from PBMCs, taken about 23 months after vaccination. The chain recombines TRBV2 with TRBJ2-1; 8 bases are a match to TRBD2. The CDR3, as DNA: TGTGCCACCACCCTTCTGCGGGGGGAAATAAATGAGCAGTTCTTC. It is translated as CATTLLRGEINEQFF.